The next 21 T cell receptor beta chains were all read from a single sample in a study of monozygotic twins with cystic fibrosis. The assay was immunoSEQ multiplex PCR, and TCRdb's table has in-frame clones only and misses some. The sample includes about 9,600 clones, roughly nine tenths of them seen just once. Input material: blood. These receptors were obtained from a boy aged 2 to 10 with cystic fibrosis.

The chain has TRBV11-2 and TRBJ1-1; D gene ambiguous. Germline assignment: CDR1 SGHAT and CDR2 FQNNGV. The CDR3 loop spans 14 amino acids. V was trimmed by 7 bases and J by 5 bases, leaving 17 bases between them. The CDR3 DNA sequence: TGTGCCAGCACCGATTTCATTGAACGAACTGAAGCTTTCTTT. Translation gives CASTDFIERTEAFF. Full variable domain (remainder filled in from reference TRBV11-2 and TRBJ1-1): EAGVAQSPRYKIIEKRQSVAFWCNPISGHATLYWYQQILGQGPKLLIQFQNNGVVDDSQLPKDRFSAERLKGVDSTLKIQPAKLEDSAVYLCASTDFIERTEAFFGQGTRLTVV.

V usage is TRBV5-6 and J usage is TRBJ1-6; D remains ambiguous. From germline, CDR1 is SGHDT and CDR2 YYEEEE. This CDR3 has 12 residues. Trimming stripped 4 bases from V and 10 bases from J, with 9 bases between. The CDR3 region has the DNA TGTGCCAGCAGCGCCCCCCCGTCACCCCTCCACTTT. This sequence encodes CASSAPPSPLHF.

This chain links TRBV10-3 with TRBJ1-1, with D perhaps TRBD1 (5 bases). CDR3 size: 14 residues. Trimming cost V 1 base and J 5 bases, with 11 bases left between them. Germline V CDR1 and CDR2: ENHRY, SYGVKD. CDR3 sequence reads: CAISEFGARTEAFF. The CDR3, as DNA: TGTGCCATCAGTGAGTTTGGGGCGAGGACTGAAGCTTTCTTT.

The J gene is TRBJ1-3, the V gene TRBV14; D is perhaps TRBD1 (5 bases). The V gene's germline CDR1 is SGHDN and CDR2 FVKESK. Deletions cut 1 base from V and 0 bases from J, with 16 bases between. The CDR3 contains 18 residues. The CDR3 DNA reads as TGTGCCAGCAGCCAAGCCGTATACAGGCACCCCTCTGGAAACACCATATATTTT. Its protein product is CASSQAVYRHPSGNTIYF.

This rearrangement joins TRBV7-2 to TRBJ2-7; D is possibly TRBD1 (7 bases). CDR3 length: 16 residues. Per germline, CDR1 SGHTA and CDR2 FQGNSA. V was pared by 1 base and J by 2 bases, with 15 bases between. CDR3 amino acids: CASSLVGGGRTYEQYF. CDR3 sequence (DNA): TGTGCCAGCAGCTTAGTTGGAGGGGGCCGAACCTACGAGCAGTACTTC.

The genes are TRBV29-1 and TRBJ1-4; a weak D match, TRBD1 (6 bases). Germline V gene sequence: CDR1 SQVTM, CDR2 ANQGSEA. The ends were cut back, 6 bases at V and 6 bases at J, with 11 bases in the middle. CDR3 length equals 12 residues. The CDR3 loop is CSVGQDYEKLFF. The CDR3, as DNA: TGCAGCGTGGGACAAGATTATGAAAAACTGTTTTTT.

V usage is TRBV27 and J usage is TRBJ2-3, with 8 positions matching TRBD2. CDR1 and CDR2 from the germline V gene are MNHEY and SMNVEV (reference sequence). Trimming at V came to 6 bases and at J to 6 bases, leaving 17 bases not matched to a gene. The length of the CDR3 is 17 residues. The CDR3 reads CASSPRAGGGWADTQYF. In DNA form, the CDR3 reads TGTGCCAGCAGCCCTCGGGCGGGGGGCGGCTGGGCTGATACGCAGTATTTT.

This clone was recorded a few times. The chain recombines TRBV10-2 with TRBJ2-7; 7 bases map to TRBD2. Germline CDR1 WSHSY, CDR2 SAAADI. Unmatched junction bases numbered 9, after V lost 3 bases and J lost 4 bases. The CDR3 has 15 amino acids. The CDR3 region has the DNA TGCGCCAGCAGTGATAGCGGGCCCCCCGATTACGAGCAGTACTTC. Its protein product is CASSDSGPPDYEQYF.

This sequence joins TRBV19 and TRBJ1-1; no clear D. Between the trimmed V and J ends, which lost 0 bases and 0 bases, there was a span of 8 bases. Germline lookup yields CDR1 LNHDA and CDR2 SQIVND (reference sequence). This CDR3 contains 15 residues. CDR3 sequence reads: CASSIDGVMNTEAFF. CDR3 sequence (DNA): TGTGCCAGTAGTATAGATGGGGTAATGAACACTGAAGCTTTCTTT.

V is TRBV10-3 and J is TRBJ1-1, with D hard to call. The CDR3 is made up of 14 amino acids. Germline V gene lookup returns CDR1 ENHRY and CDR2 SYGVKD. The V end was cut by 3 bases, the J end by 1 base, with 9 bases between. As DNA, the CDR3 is TGTGCCATCAGTGACGGGGTGGGGAACACTGAAGCTTTCTTT. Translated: CAISDGVGNTEAFF.

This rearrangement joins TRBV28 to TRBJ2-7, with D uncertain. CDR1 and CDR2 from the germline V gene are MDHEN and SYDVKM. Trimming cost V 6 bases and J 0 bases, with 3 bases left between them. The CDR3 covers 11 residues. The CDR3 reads CASSYSYEQYF. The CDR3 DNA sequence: TGTGCCAGCAGCTACTCCTACGAGCAGTACTTC.

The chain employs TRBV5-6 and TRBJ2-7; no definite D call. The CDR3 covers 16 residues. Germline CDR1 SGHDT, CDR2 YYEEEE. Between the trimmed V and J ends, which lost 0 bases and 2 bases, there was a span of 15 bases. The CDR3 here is CASSLGESGIPYEQYF. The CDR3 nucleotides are TGTGCCAGCAGCTTGGGTGAGTCAGGTATCCCCTACGAGCAGTACTTC.

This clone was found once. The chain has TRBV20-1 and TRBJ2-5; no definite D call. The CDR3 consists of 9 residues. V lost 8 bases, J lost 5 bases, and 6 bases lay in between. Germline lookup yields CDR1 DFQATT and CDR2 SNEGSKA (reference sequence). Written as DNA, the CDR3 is TGCAGTTTCCAGGAGACCCAGTACTTC. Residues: CSFQETQYF.

The CDR3 protein is CASSPLSRRTNNSPLHF. The CDR3 nucleotides are TGTGCCAGCTCACCACTAAGTCGGCGGACAAACAATTCACCCCTCCACTTT. The rearrangement links TRBV18 to TRBJ1-6; weak D call: TRBD1 (5 bases). The CDR3 totals 17 residues. The V and J ends lost 1 base and 7 bases respectively, with 17 bases between them. Germline V gene sequence: CDR1 KGHSH, CDR2 LQKENI.

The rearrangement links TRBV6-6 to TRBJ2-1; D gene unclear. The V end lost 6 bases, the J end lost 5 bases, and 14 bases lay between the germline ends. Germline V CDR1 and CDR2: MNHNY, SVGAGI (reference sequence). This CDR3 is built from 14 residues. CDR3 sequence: CASRYPPLNNEQFF. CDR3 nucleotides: TGTGCCAGCAGATACCCCCCGCTAAACAATGAGCAGTTCTTC.

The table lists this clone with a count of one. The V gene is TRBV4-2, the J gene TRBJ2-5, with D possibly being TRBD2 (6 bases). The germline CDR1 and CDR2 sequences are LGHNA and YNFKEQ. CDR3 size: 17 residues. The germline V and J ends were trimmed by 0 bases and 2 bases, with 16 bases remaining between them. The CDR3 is CASSQERDSTIQETQYF. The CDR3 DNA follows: TGTGCCAGCAGCCAAGAGCGGGACTCGACCATACAAGAGACCCAGTACTTC.

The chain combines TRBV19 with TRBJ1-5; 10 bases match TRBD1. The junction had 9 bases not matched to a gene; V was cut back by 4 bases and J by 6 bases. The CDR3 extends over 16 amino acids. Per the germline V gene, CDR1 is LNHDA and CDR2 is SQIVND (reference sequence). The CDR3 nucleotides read TGTGCCAGTAGTAGCCCCCGACAGGGGGCTATTCAGCCCCAGCATTTT. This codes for CASSSPRQGAIQPQHF. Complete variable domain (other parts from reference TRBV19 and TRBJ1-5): DGGITQSPKYLFRKEGQNVTLSCEQNLNHDAMYWYRQDPGQGLRLIYYSQIVNDFQKGDIAEGYSVSREKKESFPLTVTSAQKNPTAFYLCASSSPRQGAIQPQHFGDGTRLSIL.

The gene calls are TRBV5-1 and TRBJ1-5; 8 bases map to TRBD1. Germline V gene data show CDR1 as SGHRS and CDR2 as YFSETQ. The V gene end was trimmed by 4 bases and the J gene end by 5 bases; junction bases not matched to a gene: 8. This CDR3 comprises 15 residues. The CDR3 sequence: CASSTGTGGDQPQHF. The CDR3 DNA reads TGCGCCAGCAGCACCGGGACAGGAGGCGATCAGCCCCAGCATTTT.

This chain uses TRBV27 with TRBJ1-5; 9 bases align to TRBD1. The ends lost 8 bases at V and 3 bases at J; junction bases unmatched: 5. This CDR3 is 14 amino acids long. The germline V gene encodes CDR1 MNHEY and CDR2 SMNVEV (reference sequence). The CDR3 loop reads CASQQGADNQPQHF. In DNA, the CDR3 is TGTGCCAGCCAACAGGGGGCCGACAATCAGCCCCAGCATTTT.

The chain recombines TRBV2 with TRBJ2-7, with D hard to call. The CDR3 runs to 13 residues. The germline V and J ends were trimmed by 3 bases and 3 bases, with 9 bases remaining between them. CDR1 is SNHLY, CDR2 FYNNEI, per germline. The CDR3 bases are TGTGCCAGCAGTGAGCTCATATTCTACGAGCAGTACTTC. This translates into CASSELIFYEQYF.

The chain's CDR3 is CSVVREPAYEQYF. The CDR3 DNA reads TGCAGCGTCGTCCGGGAACCAGCCTACGAGCAGTACTTC. V gene TRBV29-1 combines with J gene TRBJ2-7; D may be TRBD2 (5 bases). This CDR3 is 13 amino acids long. Trimming removed 6 bases from V and 2 bases from J, with 14 bases in between. Germline CDR1 reads SQVTM; CDR2 reads ANQGSEA.